This TCR beta chain was recorded in a study of identical twins. Study-wide findings and caveats: While abundant cord blood beta clonotypes carried fewer insertions, memory repertoires showed no such pattern. Models underestimated TCR alpha sharing (out-of-frame) in monozygotic twins.

Deletions cut 6 bases from V and 2 bases from J, with 28 bases between. Germline lookup yields CDR1 SNHLY and CDR2 FYNNEI. The CDR3 is made up of 19 amino acids. This clonotype was counted a few times. Its specificity is unknown. One entry per CDR3 protein results from TCRdb running MiXCR on the 5' RACE reads. The sample carries approximately 470,000 distinct CDR3 sequences, about 14% recorded once. Separately, the same data were catalogued under a study of yellow fever vaccine responses in identical twins.

The V call is TRBV2, the J call TRBJ2-5, with a tentative D call TRBD1 (5 bases). This receptor was taken from a woman between 18 and 30 years old in good health. The sample comprised CD4+ T cells sorted from blood. The CDR3 protein is CASSPLGKVRQFLQETQYF. The CDR3, as DNA: TGTGCCAGCAGCCCCCTGGGCAAGGTCCGACAGTTCCTACAAGAGACCCAGTACTTC.